Below are 28 T cell receptor beta chains sequenced from a single sample in a study of siplizumab effects on memory and regulatory T cells. Produced via immunoSEQ multiplex PCR; TCRdb's table is partial and in-frame only. The sample lists about 72,000 clones, roughly nine tenths seen once, with approximately 30% in the top ten. The specimen sequenced was CD8+ T cells sorted from blood. These receptors were taken from a human donor in good health.

The chain couples TRBV21-1 to TRBJ1-1. TRBV21-1 is annotated as a pseudogene. This CDR3 is built from 11 residues. CDR3 nucleotide sequence: TGTGCCAGCAGCCGGACACTAGAGGCTTTCTTT. The encoded protein is CASSRTLEAFF.

The CDR3 spells CASGLQRDFGQFF. The CDR3 nucleotides read TGTGCTAGTGGTTTGCAACGGGACTTTGGGCAGTTCTTC. This chain uses TRBV12-5 with TRBJ2-1; a weak D match, TRBD2 (6 bases). Trimming cost V 2 bases and J 12 bases, with 14 bases left between them. Germline CDR1 and CDR2: LGHNT and FRNRAP. The CDR3 runs 13 residues. The entire variable domain, with the rest obtained from reference TRBV12-5 and TRBJ2-1, is as follows: DARVTQTPRHKVTEMGQEVTMRCQPILGHNTVFWYRQTMMQGLELLAYFRNRAPLDDSGMPKDRFSAEMPDATLATLKIQPSEPRDSAVYFCASGLQRDFGQFFGPGTRLTVL.

The chain links TRBV9 to TRBJ2-3; the match to TRBD2 covers 11 bases. After removal of 2 bases from V and 2 bases from J, the junction contained 4 bases not matched to a gene. From germline, CDR1 is SGDLS and CDR2 YYNGEE. CDR3 length: 16 residues. CDR3 DNA sequence: TGTGCCAGCAGCGTGATAGCGGGAGGGACCACAGATACGCAGTATTTT. Translated: CASSVIAGGTTDTQYF.

The V and J genes are TRBV10-1 and TRBJ2-7; 7 bases align to TRBD1. Germline CDR1 WNHNN, CDR2 SYGVQD (reference sequence). The CDR3 is 15 residues long. Trimming took 2 bases from V and 3 from J; bases not matched to a gene: 7. The CDR3 coding sequence is TGCGCCAGCAGTGAGCGGGACAGTTATTTCTACGAGCAGTACTTC. It translates to CASSERDSYFYEQYF.

A few counts support this clone. The rearrangement joins TRBV19 to TRBJ1-4, with unresolved D. The CDR3 extends over 10 amino acids. Between the trimmed V and J ends, which lost 4 bases and 8 bases, there was a span of 2 bases. Germline CDR1 is LNHDA and CDR2 is SQIVND (reference sequence). CDR3 sequence (DNA): TGTGCCAGTAGTAACGAAAAACTGTTTTTT. Protein sequence: CASSNEKLFF. The entire variable domain, with the rest obtained from reference TRBV19 and TRBJ1-4, is as follows: DGGITQSPKYLFRKEGQNVTLSCEQNLNHDAMYWYRQDPGQGLRLIYYSQIVNDFQKGDIAEGYSVSREKKESFPLTVTSAQKNPTAFYLCASSNEKLFFGSGTQLSVL.

Here the CDR3 reads CASSVRDRNTEAFF. The DNA of the CDR3 is TGTGCCAGCAGCGTACGGGACAGAAACACTGAAGCTTTCTTT. V usage is TRBV21-1 and J usage is TRBJ1-1; the D call TRBD1 from the table was never checked on the DNA. TRBV21-1 is given as a pseudogene. CDR3 size: 14 residues.

This chain joins TRBV9 and TRBJ2-2; 9 bases are shared with TRBD1. Unmatched junction bases numbered 4, after V lost 0 bases and J lost 4 bases. The germline CDR1 and CDR2 sequences are SGDLS and YYNGEE. This CDR3 is built from 16 residues. Here the CDR3 reads CASSVDTGGSTGELFF. DNA for the CDR3: TGTGCCAGCAGCGTAGATACAGGGGGCAGCACCGGGGAGCTGTTTTTT.

This chain uses TRBV4-1 with TRBJ2-2, with D hard to call. The germline gives CDR1 MGHRA, CDR2 YSYEKL. The CDR3 sequence is 15 residues long. V was pared by 1 base and J by 6 bases, with 12 bases between. In DNA form, the CDR3 reads TGCGCCAGCAGCCAAGGGTCCCCCTCGGCCGGGGAGCTGTTTTTT. This gives the protein CASSQGSPSAGELFF.

This chain joins TRBV19 and TRBJ1-4; D is undetermined. This CDR3 is 14 amino acids long. Germline V lookup: CDR1 LNHDA, CDR2 SQIVND (reference sequence). The V gene lost 3 bases and the J gene lost 1 base, with 6 bases spanning the gap. CDR3 amino acids: CASSMGLTNEKLFF. CDR3 DNA: TGTGCCAGTAGTATGGGCCTAACTAATGAAAAACTGTTTTTT. Complete variable domain (other parts from reference TRBV19 and TRBJ1-4): DGGITQSPKYLFRKEGQNVTLSCEQNLNHDAMYWYRQDPGQGLRLIYYSQIVNDFQKGDIAEGYSVSREKKESFPLTVTSAQKNPTAFYLCASSMGLTNEKLFFGSGTQLSVL.

The chain links TRBV5-1 to TRBJ2-3, with 7 bases matching TRBD2. The length of the CDR3 is 19 residues. The germline CDR1 and CDR2 sequences are SGHRS and YFSETQ. The J segment lost 2 bases and the V segment lost 3 bases, leaving 18 bases of the junction unmatched. The DNA for the CDR3 is TGCGCCAGCAGCTACTATACTGCTAGCGGAAGCCCCCCCACAGATACGCAGTATTTT. This sequence encodes CASSYYTASGSPPTDTQYF.

The chain links TRBV5-6 to TRBJ1-6, with unresolved D. Per germline, CDR1 SGHDT and CDR2 YYEEEE. V lost 0 bases, J lost 9 bases, and 10 bases lay in between. CDR3 length: 14 amino acids. CDR3 in amino acids: CASSLDVGSSPLHF. DNA of the CDR3: TGTGCCAGCAGCTTGGACGTAGGGAGTTCACCCCTCCACTTT.

The V and J genes are TRBV19 and TRBJ1-5; D is undetermined. CDR1 LNHDA and CDR2 SQIVND come from the germline V gene (reference sequence). This CDR3 comprises 14 residues. V was shortened by 3 bases and J by 6 bases, with 12 bases between the two germline ends. The DNA of the CDR3 is TGTGCCAGTAGTATGCCGTCCCTTGCTCAGCCCCAGCATTTT. This translates into CASSMPSLAQPQHF.

This clone was observed once. The rearrangement uses TRBV4-2 and TRBJ2-2, with D unclear. The CDR3 runs to 14 residues. V dropped 3 bases and J dropped 6 bases, with 11 bases sitting between them. Germline-derived CDR1 and CDR2 are LGHNA and YNFKEQ. The CDR3, as DNA: TGTGCCAGCAGCCATGAGGAAATAGCCGGGGAGCTGTTTTTT. Protein sequence: CASSHEEIAGELFF.

V usage is TRBV9 and J usage is TRBJ2-7; 9 bases align to TRBD1. The CDR3 sequence is 16 residues long. The germline CDR1 and CDR2 sequences are SGDLS and YYNGEE. Unmatched junction bases numbered 9, after V lost 4 bases and J lost 1 base. The CDR3 region has the DNA TGTGCCAGCAGCCCCCTCCCGGGGACAGGGTCCTACGAGCAGTACTTC. Residues: CASSPLPGTGSYEQYF. Based on the CDR3 plus reference TRBV9 and TRBJ2-7, the full variable domain is DSGVTQTPKHLITATGQRVTLRCSPRSGDLSVYWYQQSLDQGLQFLIQYYNGEERAKGNILERFSAQQFPDLHSELNLSSLELGDSALYFCASSPLPGTGSYEQYFGPGTRLTVT.

The chain employs TRBV11-2 and TRBJ2-7; possibly TRBD1 for D (5 bases). The CDR3 has 15 residues. CDR1 and CDR2 (germline): SGHAT, FQNNGV. The ends were cut back, 1 base at V and 6 bases at J, with 16 bases in the middle. CDR3 loop: CASSLVGQEQGEQYF. CDR3 nucleotide sequence: TGTGCCAGCAGCTTAGTCGGGCAGGAGCAGGGCGAGCAGTACTTC.

About this clone: Other DNA sequences in this specimen translate into the identical CDR3. The chain has TRBV5-1 and TRBJ1-1, with D possibly TRBD1 on 6 matching bases. CDR1 and CDR2 (germline): SGHRS, YFSETQ. This CDR3 spans 11 amino acids. V lost 4 bases to trimming and J lost 8 bases, with 9 bases between them. Here the CDR3 reads CASSLGTEAFF. CDR3 bases: TGCGCCAGCAGCCTCGGGACAGAAGCTTTCTTT. Together with reference TRBV5-1 and TRBJ1-1, the CDR3 gives the full variable domain: KAGVTQTPRYLIKTRGQQVTLSCSPISGHRSVSWYQQTPGQGLQFLFEYFSETQRNKGNFPGRFSGRQFSNSRSEMNVSTLELGDSALYLCASSLGTEAFFGQGTRLTVV.

This chain connects TRBV5-6 to TRBJ2-7; 10 bases are a match to TRBD2. This CDR3 has 14 residues. The V and J ends lost 4 bases and 5 bases, in that order; junction bases with no gene match: 6. Germline CDR1 is SGHDT and CDR2 is YYEEEE. The chain's CDR3 is CASSPGLARDEQYF. CDR3 DNA: TGTGCCAGCAGCCCGGGACTAGCGAGGGACGAGCAGTACTTC.

The chain couples TRBV27 to TRBJ2-2; 8 bases agree with TRBD1. CDR3 length: 18 residues. Germline CDR1 reads MNHEY; CDR2 reads SMNVEV (reference sequence). Trimming took 0 bases from V and 7 from J; bases not matched to a gene: 13. The chain's CDR3 is CASSLSAFPGGFGGELFF. The CDR3 coding sequence is TGTGCCAGCAGTTTATCCGCCTTCCCAGGGGGCTTTGGCGGGGAGCTGTTTTTT.

The chain recombines TRBV29-1 with TRBJ1-1, with D maybe TRBD1 (6 bases). This CDR3 spans 17 amino acids. The germline CDR1 and CDR2 sequences are SQVTM and ANQGSEA. The germline V and J ends were trimmed by 4 bases and 4 bases, with 25 bases remaining between them. CDR3 in amino acids: CSVVGYFDRLMGTEAFF. The CDR3 nucleotides read TGCAGCGTTGTTGGATACTTCGACAGGCTCATGGGCACTGAAGCTTTCTTT. The whole variable domain, filled in from reference TRBV29-1 and TRBJ1-1, reads SAVISQKPSRDICQRGTSLTIQCQVDSQVTMMFWYRQQPGQSLTLIATANQGSEATYESGFVIDKFPISRPNLTFSTLTVSNMSPEDSSIYLCSVVGYFDRLMGTEAFFGQGTRLTVV.

V usage is TRBV11-2 and J usage is TRBJ2-5; D gene unclear. The germline V gene has CDR1 SGHAT and CDR2 FQNNGV. The CDR3 has 15 amino acids. Between the trimmed V and J ends, which lost 5 bases and 4 bases, there was a span of 17 bases. CDR3 sequence reads: CASSAPNRAVETQYF. The DNA of the CDR3 is TGTGCCAGCAGCGCACCCAACCGGGCTGTAGAGACCCAGTACTTC.

This chain uses TRBV19 with TRBJ2-7, with 8 positions matching TRBD1. CDR1 is LNHDA, CDR2 SQIVND, per germline (reference sequence). The CDR3 is made up of 14 amino acids. V shed 3 bases, J shed 1 base, and the junction held 2 bases outside the gene matches. CDR3 bases: TGTGCCAGTAGTATTCAGGGGGCGTCCTACGAGCAGTACTTC. This codes for CASSIQGASYEQYF.

This clone appeared a few times. The gene calls are TRBV23-1 and TRBJ2-1; D is undetermined. TRBV23-1 is an open reading frame whose function is uncertain. The CDR3 covers 15 residues. The V and J ends lost 4 bases and 5 bases respectively, with 15 bases between them. This CDR3 is CASSLRAYPHNEQFF. The DNA of the CDR3 is TGCGCCAGCAGTCTACGAGCCTATCCACACAATGAGCAGTTCTTC.

The chain joins TRBV7-9 to TRBJ2-7; D may be TRBD1 (5 bases). The CDR3 totals 14 residues. Germline-derived CDR1 and CDR2 are SEHNR and FQNEAQ (reference sequence). V was shortened by 1 base and J by 2 bases, with 9 bases between the two germline ends. In DNA form, the CDR3 reads TGTGCCAGCAGCTTAGGCAGGGTCCCCTACGAGCAGTACTTC. This translates into CASSLGRVPYEQYF.

The V call is TRBV25-1, the J call TRBJ2-7; D may be TRBD2 (6 bases). V was trimmed by 3 bases and J by 2 bases, leaving 8 bases between them. Per the germline V gene, CDR1 is MGHDK and CDR2 is SYGVNS. The CDR3 consists of 13 residues. The CDR3 is CASSDGGPYEQYF. In nucleotides, the CDR3 is TGTGCCAGCAGTGACGGGGGTCCCTACGAGCAGTACTTC.

The chain couples TRBV5-4 to TRBJ2-1; no clear D gene. V lost 3 bases and J lost 3, with 7 bases in between. CDR1 is SGHNT, CDR2 YYREEE, per germline (reference sequence). This CDR3 is built from 13 residues. In DNA form, the CDR3 reads TGTGCCAGCAGCTACACAATCTACAATGAGCAGTTCTTC. Protein sequence: CASSYTIYNEQFF.

V is TRBV5-6 and J is TRBJ2-1; no clear D gene. Germline CDR1 is SGHDT and CDR2 is YYEEEE. CDR3 length equals 14 residues. The ends were cut back, 4 bases at V and 3 bases at J, with 11 bases in the middle. CDR3 in DNA: TGTGCCAGCAGCGGAAACAGTGACTACAATGAGCAGTTCTTC. It is translated as CASSGNSDYNEQFF.

The rearrangement joins TRBV27 to TRBJ2-3, with TRBD2 matching over 13 bases. The J segment lost 0 bases and the V segment lost 2 bases, leaving 8 bases of the junction unmatched. Germline V gene sequence: CDR1 MNHEY, CDR2 SMNVEV (reference sequence). This CDR3 is built from 19 residues. CDR3 nucleotide sequence: TGTGCCAGCAGTTTACGTAGACTAGCGGGGGGTCCTAGCACAGATACGCAGTATTTT. It yields the protein CASSLRRLAGGPSTDTQYF.

This clone was found a few times. The rearrangement links TRBV2 to TRBJ1-5; D ambiguous. This CDR3 contains 14 residues. The ends were cut back, 6 bases at V and 4 bases at J, with 13 bases in the middle. Germline CDR1 reads SNHLY; CDR2 reads FYNNEI. The CDR3 DNA sequence: TGTGCCAGCAGCTCTTCCGGAGGTAATCAGCCCCAGCATTTT. Translation: CASSSSGGNQPQHF.